This T cell receptor beta chain is from a study of T cell repertoires in cytomegalovirus infection. TCRdb re-called the reads with MiXCR, one entry per CDR3 protein. The sample comprises 450,000 to 550,000 distinct CDR3 sequences, approximately 42% of which are singletons, and 40% to 50% rests with the top ten. Germline CDR1 MDHEN, CDR2 SYDVKM. The length of the CDR3 is 14 residues. Germline trimming cut 6 bases from V and 4 bases from J; bases unmatched to any gene: 3. Worth noting for this clonotype: The antigen is undetermined.

The chain carries TRBV28 and TRBJ2-5; 12 nucleotides line up with TRBD2. This sequence was found in a human donor in good health (CMV status not recorded). Some clones in this sample may be carry-over from other donors' samples. Sequenced here: cultured PBMCs, sampled from culture after CMV antigen stimulation. The CDR3 DNA follows: TGTGCCAGCAGACTAGCGGGGGGAACAGAGACCCAGTACTTC. Its protein is CASRLAGGTETQYF. Complete variable domain (other parts from reference TRBV28 and TRBJ2-5): DVKVTQSSRYLVKRTGEKVFLECVQDMDHENMFWYRQDPGLGLRLIYFSYDVKMKEKGDIPEGYSVSREKKERFSLILESASTNQTSMYLCASRLAGGTETQYFGPGTRLLVL.